This TCR beta chain was retrieved from a study of OX40 agonist ivuxolimab in advanced cancers. General notes on the study: Ivuxolimab was a fully human IgG2 agonistic monoclonal antibody targeting the costimulatory receptor OX40 (CD134). Prior anti-PD-1, anti-PD-L1 or anti-CTLA-4 therapy was permitted, and checkpoint inhibitors had been received by roughly 42% of dose-escalation patients. The point of sequencing TCRbeta in the periphery was to test whether ivuxolimab changed TCR sequence diversity and drove clonal T-cell expansion. Of the approximately 50 dose-escalation patients, hepatocellular carcinoma was present in approximately 20, melanoma in around 15, renal cell carcinoma in 9 and head and neck cancer in 9. Intravenous ivuxolimab was administered to patients every 2 weeks at six dose levels: 0.01, 0.1, 0.3, 1.5, 3 and 10 mg/kg. The paper describes the monotherapy dose-escalation part (N ≈ 51 patients) of the phase I trial of ivuxolimab. Partial responses were achieved by three dose-escalation patients, of whom one had hepatocellular carcinoma and two had cutaneous melanoma. A male proportion of around 81% and a mean age of roughly 58 years, ranging from about 20 to 79, were recorded for the dose-escalation cohort. Broad study findings and their caveats: After ivuxolimab, CD8+ T cells had more expanded clones than CD4+ T cells on average. The antigen specificity of the peripheral T cells that underwent clonal expansion was not determined. In the 0.1-3.0 mg/kg groups, partial responders were among the patients with the lowest normalized peripheral clonal expansion, particularly in CD8+ T cells. Low levels of normalized T-cell clonal expansion were also shown by some nonresponding patients. Clonal expansion of both CD4+ and CD8+ blood T cells was observed from baseline to week 6 at doses 0.1 to 3.0 mg/kg.

Genomic DNA was extracted from sorted cells for sequencing of the TCRbeta CDR3 region. The immunoSEQ Assay was used to sequence the TCRbeta CDR3 regions. The source is immuneACCESS, and TCRdb retained only in-frame sequences with V and J called. Part of the clones is not carried over; for the studies checked, unresolved V genes explain less than half of this, and the remainder is unexplained. The sample data list 45,000 to 70,000 clones, and around 84% of these were observed just once. Around 1% of the sample is taken by the ten largest. The trial excluded patients who had a history of autoimmune disease or were on systemic immunosuppression. Peripheral blood for TCR sequencing was collected from all dose cohorts at baseline, on cycle 4 day 1, and on cycle 7 day 1. The samples were taken from a phase I, first-in-human, multicenter, open-label dose-escalation trial of ivuxolimab. Adults with locally advanced or metastatic head and neck squamous cell, hepatocellular, melanoma or renal cell carcinoma were enrolled in the trial. Before TCR sequencing, CD4+ T cells and CD8+ T cells from peripheral blood were sorted into separate populations.

CDR1 SEHNR and CDR2 FQNEAQ are derived from the germline V gene (reference sequence). The CDR3 numbers 17 residues from cysteine through phenylalanine. CDR3 DNA is the only sequence kept; it has 51 bases, read in frame from the first base. Trimmed from V: 6 bases; trimmed from J: 7 bases; junction bases lacking a gene match: 13. Concerning this clone: Its cognate antigen has yet to be identified. No much larger clonotype is one base removed from it; base qualities were not supplied.

Sample: CD4+ or CD8+ T cells sorted from blood, taken in a trial of the OX40 agonist ivuxolimab. This clonotype originated in an adult with an advanced solid tumor such as melanoma, head and neck, liver or kidney cancer. The chain employs TRBV7-9 and TRBJ2-3, with TRBD2 matching 13 junction bases. The CDR3 here reads CASSSTLTSGGIYTQYF. DNA sequence: TGTGCCAGCAGTTCAACTTTGACTAGCGGGGGGATCTATACGCAGTATTTT.